These T cell receptor beta chains were read from a single sample in a study of blood T cell repertoires in COVID-19. Assay: immunoSEQ multiplex PCR; the TCRdb copy retains only in-frame clones and omits some. The sample lists roughly 200,000 clones, around 89% occurring once. The specimen sequenced was PBMCs or T cells enriched from blood (not recorded which). The receptor set was obtained from a man younger than 45 who had recovered from COVID-19. Both conserved end residues are part of each CDR3. D genes are given only for firm matches. Part of the rows lack a size; the others show once, few, many or a class for expanded clones.

clone size | J gene | V gene | D gene | CDR3 DNA | CDR3 protein
. | TRBJ2-3 | TRBV30 | . | TGTGCCTGGAGTGGGTTACGGGTGTCATCAGATACGCAGTATTTT | CAWSGLRVSSDTQYF
once | TRBJ1-6 | TRBV5-1 | TRBD1 | TGCGCCAGCAGCTCTGTTTCTACAGGGGGGGATTCACCCCTCCACTTT | CASSSVSTGGDSPLHF
. | TRBJ1-1 | TRBV19 | . | TGTGCCAGTAGTAGATGGCAGGAGAACACTGAAGCTTTCTTT | CASSRWQENTEAFF
. | TRBJ1-5 | TRBV29-1 | . | TGCAGCGTAGGTCCGGGGAATAGCAATCAGCCCCAGCATTTT | CSVGPGNSNQPQHF
. | TRBJ2-5 | TRBV5-1 | TRBD2 | TGCGCCAGCAGCCGACTAGCGCCAATCCAAGAGACCCAGTACTTC | CASSRLAPIQETQYF
. | TRBJ1-1 | TRBV18 | TRBD1 | TGTGCCAGCTCAATGGACAGGGAGGTGACTGAAGCTTTCTTT | CASSMDREVTEAFF
. | TRBJ1-1 | TRBV29-1 | TRBD1 | TGCAGCGCAGGGGGATTTTCAACTGAAGCTTTCTTT | CSAGGFSTEAFF
once | TRBJ1-1 | TRBV3-1/TRBV3-2 | . | TGTGCCAGCAGCCAACTAGGGGTAAAAGCTTTCTTT | CASSQLGVKAFF
. | TRBJ2-7 | TRBV6-2/TRBV6-3 | . | TGTGCCAGCAGTCCGGACGGCGGGACCAACTACGAGCAGTACTTC | CASSPDGGTNYEQYF
. | TRBJ2-2 | TRBV24-1 | . | TGTGCCACCAGTGATTCTCGGCCAGGGGGGACCGGGGAGCTGTTTTTT | CATSDSRPGGTGELFF
. | TRBJ2-7 | TRBV28 | . | TGTGCCAGCAGTTTATCCCCCCCGAAGCCCTACGAGCAGTACTTC | CASSLSPPKPYEQYF
. | TRBJ2-7 | TRBV5-4 | . | TGTGCCAGCAGCTTGGGTAGTACCGAGCAGTACTTC | CASSLGSTEQYF
. | TRBJ1-6 | TRBV5-1 | . | TGCGCCAGCAGCTTGGCGGGTAATTCACCCCTCCACTTT | CASSLAGNSPLHF
. | TRBJ2-7 | TRBV30 | TRBD2 | TGTGCCTGGAGTGTAGTGGGACTAGCGGGAGTCTACGAGCAGTACTTC | CAWSVVGLAGVYEQYF
. | TRBJ2-7 | TRBV2 | TRBD1 | TGTGCCAGCAGCGATCGTGTGGGGACAGGGAGCTCCTACGAGCAGTACTTC | CASSDRVGTGSSYEQYF
. | TRBJ1-6 | TRBV2 | . | TGTGCCAGCAGTAAGGCCAGGGAGGCTTCACCCCTCCACTTT | CASSKAREASPLHF
. | TRBJ2-3 | TRBV30 | TRBD2 | TGTGCCTGGACTAGCGGGAGAGGTAAATTTACAGATACGCAGTATTTT | CAWTSGRGKFTDTQYF
. | TRBJ2-5 | TRBV5-4 | . | TGTGCCAGCAGCTTGGATCCAGGGAGGGAGACCCAGTACTTC | CASSLDPGRETQYF
once | TRBJ2-7 | TRBV7-9 | TRBD1 | TGTGCCAGCAGCCTTACTACTACCGGGACAGGGAACGAGCAGTACTTC | CASSLTTTGTGNEQYF
. | TRBJ2-5 | TRBV7-2 | . | TGTGCCAGCAGCTTAGGGAGGGGGCTCGAGACCCAGTACTTC | CASSLGRGLETQYF
once | TRBJ2-1 | TRBV10-3 | TRBD2 | TGTGCCATCAGTGAGTCGGGGGGGGATTATGAGCAGTTCTTC | CAISESGGDYEQFF
. | TRBJ2-1 | TRBV11-2 | . | TGTGCCAGCAGCTTAGGGACTGAGGCTGCCTACAATGAGCAGTTCTTC | CASSLGTEAAYNEQFF